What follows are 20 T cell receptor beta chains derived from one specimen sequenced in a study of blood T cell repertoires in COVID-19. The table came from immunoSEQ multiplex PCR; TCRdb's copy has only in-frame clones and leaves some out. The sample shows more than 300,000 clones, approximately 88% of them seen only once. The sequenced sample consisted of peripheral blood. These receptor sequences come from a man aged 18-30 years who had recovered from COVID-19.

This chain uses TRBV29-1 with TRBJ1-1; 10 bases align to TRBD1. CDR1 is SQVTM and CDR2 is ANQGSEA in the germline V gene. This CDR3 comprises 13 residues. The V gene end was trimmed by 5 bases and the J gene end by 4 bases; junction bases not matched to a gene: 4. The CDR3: CSVTTGGGTEAFF. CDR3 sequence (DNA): TGCAGCGTTACGACAGGGGGCGGCACTGAAGCTTTCTTT.

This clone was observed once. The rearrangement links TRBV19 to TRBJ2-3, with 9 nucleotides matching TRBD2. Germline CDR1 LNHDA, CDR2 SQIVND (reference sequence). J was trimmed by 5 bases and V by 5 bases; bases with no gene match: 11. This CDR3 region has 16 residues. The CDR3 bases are TGTGCCAGTAGTTCGGCGTGGGCGGGAGGGGGAGATACGCAGTATTTT. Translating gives CASSSAWAGGGDTQYF.

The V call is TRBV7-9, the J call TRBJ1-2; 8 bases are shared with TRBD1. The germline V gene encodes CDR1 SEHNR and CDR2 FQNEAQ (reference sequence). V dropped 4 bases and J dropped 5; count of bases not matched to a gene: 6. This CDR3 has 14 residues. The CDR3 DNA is TGTGCCAGCAGCTATGGGACAGGCGATTATGGCTACACCTTC. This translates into CASSYGTGDYGYTF.

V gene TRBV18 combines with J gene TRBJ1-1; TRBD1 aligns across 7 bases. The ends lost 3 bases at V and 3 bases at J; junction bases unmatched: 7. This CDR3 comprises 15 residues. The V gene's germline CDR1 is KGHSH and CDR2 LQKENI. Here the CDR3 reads CASSPSTGIDTEAFF. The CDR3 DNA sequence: TGTGCCAGCTCACCCTCGACAGGGATTGACACTGAAGCTTTCTTT.

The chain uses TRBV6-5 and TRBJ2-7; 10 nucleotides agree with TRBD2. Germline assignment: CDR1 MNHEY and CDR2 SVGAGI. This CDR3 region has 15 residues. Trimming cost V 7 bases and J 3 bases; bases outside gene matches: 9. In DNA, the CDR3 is TGTGCCAGCAAGGGCCCCCTAGCGGGAGTCTACGAGCAGTACTTC. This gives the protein CASKGPLAGVYEQYF.

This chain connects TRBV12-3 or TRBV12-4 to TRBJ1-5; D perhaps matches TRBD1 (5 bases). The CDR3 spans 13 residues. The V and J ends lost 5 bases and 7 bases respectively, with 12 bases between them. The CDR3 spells CASSRGDGQPQHF. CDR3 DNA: TGTGCCAGCAGTCGGGGGGACGGCCAGCCCCAGCATTTT.

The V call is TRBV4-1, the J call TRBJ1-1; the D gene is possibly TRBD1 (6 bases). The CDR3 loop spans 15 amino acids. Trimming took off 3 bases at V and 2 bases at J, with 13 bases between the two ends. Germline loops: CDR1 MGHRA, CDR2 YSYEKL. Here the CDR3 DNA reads TGCGCCAGCAGCCATAGGGGGGGCTCCAACACTGAAGCTTTCTTT. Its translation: CASSHRGGSNTEAFF.

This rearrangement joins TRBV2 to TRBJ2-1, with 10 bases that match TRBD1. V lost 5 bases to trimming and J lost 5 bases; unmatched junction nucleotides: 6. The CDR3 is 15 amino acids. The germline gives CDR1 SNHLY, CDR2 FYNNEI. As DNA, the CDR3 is TGTGCCAGCAGTAGAGGACAGGGGGGTCACAATGAGCAGTTCTTC. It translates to CASSRGQGGHNEQFF.

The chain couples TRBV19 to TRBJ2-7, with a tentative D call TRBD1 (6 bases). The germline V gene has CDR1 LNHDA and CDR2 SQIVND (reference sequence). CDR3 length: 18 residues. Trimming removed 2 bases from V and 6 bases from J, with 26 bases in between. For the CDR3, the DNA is TGTGCCAGTAGTATAATCTTTATCTTAGGACAGCCGGATTTCGAGCAGTACTTC. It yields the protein CASSIIFILGQPDFEQYF.

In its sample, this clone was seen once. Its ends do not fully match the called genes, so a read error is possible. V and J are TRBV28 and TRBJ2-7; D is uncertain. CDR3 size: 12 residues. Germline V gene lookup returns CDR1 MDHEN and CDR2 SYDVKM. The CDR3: CASSRLQPPATF. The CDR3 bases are TGTGCCAGCAGCCGACTTCAACCCCCGGCCACGTTC.

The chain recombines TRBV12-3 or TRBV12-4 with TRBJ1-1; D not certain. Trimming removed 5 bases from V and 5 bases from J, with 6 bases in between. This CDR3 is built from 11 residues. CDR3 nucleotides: TGTGCCAGCAGTCCCGGGACTGAAGCTTTCTTT. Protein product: CASSPGTEAFF.

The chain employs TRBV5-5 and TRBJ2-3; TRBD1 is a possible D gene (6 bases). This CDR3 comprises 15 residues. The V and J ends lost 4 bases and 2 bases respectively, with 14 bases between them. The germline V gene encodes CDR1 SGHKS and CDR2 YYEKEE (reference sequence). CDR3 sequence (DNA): TGTGCCAGCAGCACCCTACAGGGCAACACAGATACGCAGTATTTT. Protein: CASSTLQGNTDTQYF.

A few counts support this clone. CDR3 sequence (DNA): TGCGCCAGCAGCCGTAGCGGGCCTAGCAATGAGCAGTTCTTC. Amino acids: CASSRSGPSNEQFF. J is TRBJ2-1 and V is TRBV4-1; 7 bases agree with TRBD2. CDR1 is MGHRA and CDR2 is YSYEKL in the germline V gene. The CDR3 runs 14 residues. J was trimmed by 6 bases and V by 4 bases; bases with no gene match: 6.

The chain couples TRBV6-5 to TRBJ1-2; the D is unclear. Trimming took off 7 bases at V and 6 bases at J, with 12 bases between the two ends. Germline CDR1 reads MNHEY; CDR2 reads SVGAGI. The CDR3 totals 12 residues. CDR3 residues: CASKWAEDGYTF. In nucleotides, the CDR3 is TGTGCCAGCAAGTGGGCAGAAGATGGCTACACCTTC.

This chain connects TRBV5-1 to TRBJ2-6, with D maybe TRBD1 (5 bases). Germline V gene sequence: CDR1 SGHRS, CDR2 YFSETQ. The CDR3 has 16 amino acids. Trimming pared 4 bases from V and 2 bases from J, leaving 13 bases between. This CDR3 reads CASSLEGVPGANVLTF. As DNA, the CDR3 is TGCGCCAGCAGCCTGGAAGGGGTCCCTGGGGCCAACGTCCTGACTTTC.

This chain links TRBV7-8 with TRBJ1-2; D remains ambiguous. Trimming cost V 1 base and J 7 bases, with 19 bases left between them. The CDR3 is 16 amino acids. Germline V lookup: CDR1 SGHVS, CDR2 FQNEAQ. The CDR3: CASSLGDLGLTLGYTF. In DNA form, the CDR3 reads TGTGCCAGCAGCTTAGGGGATCTCGGACTCACCCTTGGCTACACCTTC.

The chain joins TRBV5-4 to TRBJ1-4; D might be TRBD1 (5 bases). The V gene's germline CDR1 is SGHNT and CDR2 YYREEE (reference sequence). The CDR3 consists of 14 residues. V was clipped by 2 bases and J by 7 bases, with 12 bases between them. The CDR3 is CASSFRQSGEKLFF. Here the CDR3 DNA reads TGTGCCAGCAGCTTCCGACAGTCGGGTGAAAAACTGTTTTTT. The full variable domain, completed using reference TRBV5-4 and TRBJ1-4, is ETGVTQSPTHLIKTRGQQVTLRCSSQSGHNTVSWYQQALGQGPQFIFQYYREEENGRGNFPPRFSGLQFPNYSSELNVNALELDDSALYLCASSFRQSGEKLFFGSGTQLSVL.

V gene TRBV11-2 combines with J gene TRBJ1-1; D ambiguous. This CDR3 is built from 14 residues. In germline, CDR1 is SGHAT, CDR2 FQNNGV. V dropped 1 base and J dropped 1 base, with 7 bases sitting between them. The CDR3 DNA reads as TGTGCCAGCAGCTTAGCTCAGGCGAACACTGAAGCTTTCTTT. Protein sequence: CASSLAQANTEAFF.

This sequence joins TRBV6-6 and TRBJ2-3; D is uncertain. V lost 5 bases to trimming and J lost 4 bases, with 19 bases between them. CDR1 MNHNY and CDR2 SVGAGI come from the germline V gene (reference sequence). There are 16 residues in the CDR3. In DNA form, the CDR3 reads TGTGCCAGCAGTACCCCCCGGAGAGAGCTGCCAGATACGCAGTATTTT. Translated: CASSTPRRELPDTQYF.

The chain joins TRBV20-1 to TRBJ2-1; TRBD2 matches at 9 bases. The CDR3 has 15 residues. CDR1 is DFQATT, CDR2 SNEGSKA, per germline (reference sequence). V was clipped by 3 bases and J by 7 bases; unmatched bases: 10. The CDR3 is CSASPPGLAPNEQFF. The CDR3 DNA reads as TGCAGTGCTAGTCCTCCGGGACTAGCCCCAAATGAGCAGTTCTTC.